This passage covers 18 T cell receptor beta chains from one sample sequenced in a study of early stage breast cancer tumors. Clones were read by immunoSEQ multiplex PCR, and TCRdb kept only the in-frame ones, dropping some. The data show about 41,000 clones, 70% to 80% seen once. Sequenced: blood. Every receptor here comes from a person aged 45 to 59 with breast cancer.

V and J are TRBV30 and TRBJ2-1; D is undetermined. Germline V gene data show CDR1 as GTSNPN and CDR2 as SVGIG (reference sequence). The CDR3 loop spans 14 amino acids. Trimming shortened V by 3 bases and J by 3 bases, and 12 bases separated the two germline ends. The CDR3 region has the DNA TGTGCCTGGAGGCCCTCTGGCGGCTACAATGAGCAGTTCTTC. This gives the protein CAWRPSGGYNEQFF. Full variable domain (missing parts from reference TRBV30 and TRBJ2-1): SQTIHQWPATLVQPVGSPLSLECTVEGTSNPNLYWYRQAAGRGLQLLFYSVGIGQISSEVPQNLSASRPQDRQFILSSKKLLLSDSGFYLCAWRPSGGYNEQFFGPGTRLTVL.

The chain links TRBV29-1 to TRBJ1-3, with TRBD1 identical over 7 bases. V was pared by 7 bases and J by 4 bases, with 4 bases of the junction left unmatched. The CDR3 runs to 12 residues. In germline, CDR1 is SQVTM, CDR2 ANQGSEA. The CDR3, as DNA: TGCAGCGCCGGACAGGCCGGAAACACCATATATTTT. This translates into CSAGQAGNTIYF. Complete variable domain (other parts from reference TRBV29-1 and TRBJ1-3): SAVISQKPSRDICQRGTSLTIQCQVDSQVTMMFWYRQQPGQSLTLIATANQGSEATYESGFVIDKFPISRPNLTFSTLTVSNMSPEDSSIYLCSAGQAGNTIYFGEGSWLTVV.

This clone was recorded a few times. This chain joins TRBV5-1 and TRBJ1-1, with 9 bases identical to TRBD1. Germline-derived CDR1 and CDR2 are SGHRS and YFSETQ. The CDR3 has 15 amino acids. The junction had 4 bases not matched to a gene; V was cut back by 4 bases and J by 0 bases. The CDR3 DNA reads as TGCGCCAGCAGCAGGACAGGGGAAATGAACACTGAAGCTTTCTTT. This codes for CASSRTGEMNTEAFF.

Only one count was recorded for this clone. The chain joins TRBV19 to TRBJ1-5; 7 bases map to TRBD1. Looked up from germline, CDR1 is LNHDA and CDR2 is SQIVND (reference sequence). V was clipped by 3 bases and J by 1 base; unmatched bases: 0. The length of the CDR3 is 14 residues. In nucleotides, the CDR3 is TGTGCCAGTAGTATGACAGGGAGCAATCAGCCCCAGCATTTT. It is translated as CASSMTGSNQPQHF.

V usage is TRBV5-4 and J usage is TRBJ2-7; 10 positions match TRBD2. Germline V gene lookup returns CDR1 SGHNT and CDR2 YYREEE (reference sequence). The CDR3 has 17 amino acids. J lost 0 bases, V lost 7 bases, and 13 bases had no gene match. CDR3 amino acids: CASRPGSGRSSSYEQYF. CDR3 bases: TGTGCCAGCCGCCCCGGTAGCGGGAGGTCGAGCTCCTACGAGCAGTACTTC.

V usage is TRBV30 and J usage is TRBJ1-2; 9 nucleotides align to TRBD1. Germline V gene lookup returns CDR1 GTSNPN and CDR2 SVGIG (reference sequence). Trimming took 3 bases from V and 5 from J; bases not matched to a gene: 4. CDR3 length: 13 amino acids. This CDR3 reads CAWSGTGFYGYTF. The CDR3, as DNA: TGTGCCTGGAGCGGGACAGGGTTTTATGGCTACACCTTC.

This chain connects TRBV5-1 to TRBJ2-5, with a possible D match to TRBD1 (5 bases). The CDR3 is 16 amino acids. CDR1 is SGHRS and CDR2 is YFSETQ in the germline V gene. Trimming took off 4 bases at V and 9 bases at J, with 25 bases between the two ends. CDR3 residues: CASSPGPSGSKGAQYF. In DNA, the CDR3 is TGCGCCAGCAGCCCCGGGCCGTCTGGGTCGAAAGGGGCCCAGTACTTC.

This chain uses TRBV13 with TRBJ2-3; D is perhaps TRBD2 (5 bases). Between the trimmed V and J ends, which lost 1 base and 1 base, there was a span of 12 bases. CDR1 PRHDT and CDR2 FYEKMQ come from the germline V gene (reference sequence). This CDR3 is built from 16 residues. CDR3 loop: CASSLEGLAGTDTQYF. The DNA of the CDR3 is TGTGCCAGCAGCTTAGAAGGTCTAGCAGGCACAGATACGCAGTATTTT. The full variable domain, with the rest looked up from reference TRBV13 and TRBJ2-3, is AAGVIQSPRHLIKEKRETATLKCYPIPRHDTVYWYQQGPGQDPQFLISFYEKMQSDKGSIPDRFSAQQFSDYHSELNMSSLELGDSALYFCASSLEGLAGTDTQYFGPGTRLTVL.

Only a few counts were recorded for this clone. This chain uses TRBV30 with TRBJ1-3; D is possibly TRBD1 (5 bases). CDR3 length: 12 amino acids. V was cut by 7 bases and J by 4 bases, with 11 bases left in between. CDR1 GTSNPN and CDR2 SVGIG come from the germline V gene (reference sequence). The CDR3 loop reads CASTGLGNTIYF. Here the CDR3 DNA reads TGTGCCTCTACAGGTCTAGGAAACACCATATATTTT.

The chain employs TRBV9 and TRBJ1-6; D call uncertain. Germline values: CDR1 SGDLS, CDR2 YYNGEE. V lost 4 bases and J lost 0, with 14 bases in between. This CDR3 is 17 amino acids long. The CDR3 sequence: CASSSDLQSSYNSPLHF. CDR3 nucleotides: TGTGCCAGCAGCTCAGACCTACAGAGCTCCTATAATTCACCCCTCCACTTT.

The CDR3 protein is CASSVLGGGPSTDTQYF. The CDR3 bases are TGTGCCAGCAGCGTACTCGGGGGAGGGCCGAGCACAGATACGCAGTATTTT. The chain is built from TRBV9 and TRBJ2-3; 7 nucleotides agree with TRBD2. V was clipped by 1 base and J by 0 bases; unmatched bases: 8. CDR1 is SGDLS and CDR2 is YYNGEE in the germline V gene. The CDR3 extends over 17 amino acids.

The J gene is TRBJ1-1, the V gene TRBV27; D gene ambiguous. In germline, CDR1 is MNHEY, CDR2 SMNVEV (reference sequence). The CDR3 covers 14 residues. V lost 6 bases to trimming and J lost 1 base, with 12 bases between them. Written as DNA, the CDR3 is TGTGCCAGCAGCCGGAAGGCGGGGAACACTGAAGCTTTCTTT. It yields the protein CASSRKAGNTEAFF.

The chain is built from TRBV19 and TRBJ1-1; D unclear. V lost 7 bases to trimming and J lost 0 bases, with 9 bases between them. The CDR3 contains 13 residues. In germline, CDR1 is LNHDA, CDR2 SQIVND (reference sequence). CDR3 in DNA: TGTGCCAGTAACGAGGGAGTGAACACTGAAGCTTTCTTT. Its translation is CASNEGVNTEAFF.

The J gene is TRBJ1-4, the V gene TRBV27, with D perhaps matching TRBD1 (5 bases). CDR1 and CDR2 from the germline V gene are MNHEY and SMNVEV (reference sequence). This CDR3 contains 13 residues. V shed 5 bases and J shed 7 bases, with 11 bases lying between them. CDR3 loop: CASSNQGFEKLFF. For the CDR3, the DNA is TGTGCCAGCAGTAACCAGGGTTTTGAAAAACTGTTTTTT.

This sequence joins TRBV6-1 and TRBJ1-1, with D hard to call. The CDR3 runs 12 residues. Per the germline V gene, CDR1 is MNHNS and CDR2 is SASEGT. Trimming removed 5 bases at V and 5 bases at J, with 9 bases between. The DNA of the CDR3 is TGTGCCAGCAGTTGGATCGGGACTGAAGCTTTCTTT. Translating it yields CASSWIGTEAFF.

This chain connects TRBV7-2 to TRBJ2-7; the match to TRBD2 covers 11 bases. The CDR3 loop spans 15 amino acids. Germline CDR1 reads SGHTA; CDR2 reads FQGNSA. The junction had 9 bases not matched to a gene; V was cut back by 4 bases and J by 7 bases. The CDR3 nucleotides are TGTGCCAGCAGCTCCTCAAGACTAGCGGGGTTAGAGCAGTACTTC. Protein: CASSSSRLAGLEQYF. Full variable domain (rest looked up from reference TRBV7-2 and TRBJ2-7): GAGVSQSPSNKVTEKGKDVELRCDPISGHTALYWYRQSLGQGLEFLIYFQGNSAPDKSGLPSDRFSAERTGGSVSTLTIQRTQQEDSAVYLCASSSSRLAGLEQYFGPGTRLTVT.

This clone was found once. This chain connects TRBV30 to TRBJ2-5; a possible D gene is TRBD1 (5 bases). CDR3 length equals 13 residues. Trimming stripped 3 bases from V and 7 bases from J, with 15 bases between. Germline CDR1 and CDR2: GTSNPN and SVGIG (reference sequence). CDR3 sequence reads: CAWSQGDRGTQYF. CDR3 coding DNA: TGTGCCTGGAGCCAAGGGGATAGGGGGACCCAGTACTTC.

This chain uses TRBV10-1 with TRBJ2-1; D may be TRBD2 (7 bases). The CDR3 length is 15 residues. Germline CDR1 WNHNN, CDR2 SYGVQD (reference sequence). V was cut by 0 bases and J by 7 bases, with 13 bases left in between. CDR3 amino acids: CASSESRGLRNEQFF. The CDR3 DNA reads TGCGCCAGCAGTGAGTCGCGGGGGCTAAGGAATGAGCAGTTCTTC.